The rows below give T cell receptor beta chains drawn from one sample of a study of shared clonotypes between healthy human individuals. Sequencing was performed with immunoSEQ multiplex PCR; in TCRdb, only in-frame clones are kept and a portion is missing. The profile shows approximately 2,000,000 clones, 85% to 95% of them singletons. The source material was naive CD4+ T cells from PBMCs. These receptors originate from a man between 18 and 35 years old in good health. Some clones in this sample may be carry-over from other donors' samples. The CDR3 runs from the conserved cysteine through the conserved F or W. A D gene is named only where the DNA matches it firmly. Expanded clones get a size class; other rows say once, few or many, or leave the size out.

TRBJ2-2 | NA | TRBV2 | NA | TGTGCCAGCAGGGGAGTGGGAGCCGGGGAGCTGTTTTTT | CASRGVGAGELFF
TRBJ1-2 | NA | TRBV11-2 | TRBD1 | TGTGCCAGCAGCCCGGACAGGGCTGGCGGCTACACCTTC | CASSPDRAGGYTF
TRBJ2-1 | NA | TRBV7-2 | NA | TGTGCCAGCAGCTTAGATCAGGGGACAAGAAATGAGCAGTTCTTC | CASSLDQGTRNEQFF
TRBJ2-5 | once | TRBV5-1 | TRBD1 | TGCGCCAGCAGCCCAGGGGTAGAGCACAGGGGATGGGAGACCCAGTACTTC | CASSPGVEHRGWETQYF
TRBJ2-1 | NA | TRBV5-1 | NA | TGCGCCAGCAGGCCCTCTGGCGGTTTATACAATGAGCAGTTCTTC | CASRPSGGLYNEQFF
TRBJ2-1 | NA | TRBV7-6 | TRBD2 | TGTGCCAGCAGCTTGGTAACCGAAGGGACTAGCGGGAGGAGCTCCTACAATGAGCAGTTCTTC | CASSLVTEGTSGRSSYNEQFF
TRBJ2-6 | NA | TRBV19 | TRBD2 | TGTGCCAGTAGTACCACCAGACTAGCGGGGATGTCTGGGGCCAACGTCCTGACTTTC | CASSTTRLAGMSGANVLTF
TRBJ2-5 | NA | TRBV28 | NA | TGTGCCAGCAGCGTTGGACTACCTCAAGAGACCCAGTACTTC | CASSVGLPQETQYF
TRBJ1-2 | NA | TRBV2 | TRBD1 | TGTGCCAGCAGTTTACCGGGACAGGGGGTTAACTATGGCTACACCTTC | CASSLPGQGVNYGYTF
TRBJ1-5 | NA | TRBV7-9 | NA | TGTGCCAGCAGCAAGGACGTCTATCAGCCCCAGCATTTT | CASSKDVYQPQHF
TRBJ2-7 | once | TRBV9 | NA | TGTGCCAGCAGCGTAGGGGGAGGGGGAGACCCCTACGAGCAGTACTTC | CASSVGGGGDPYEQYF
TRBJ2-3 | NA | TRBV5-1 | NA | TGCGCCAGCAGGTCAGGTGGGGGCACAGATACGCAGTATTTT | CASRSGGGTDTQYF